This TCR beta chain is drawn from a study of T cells in Graves' hyperthyroidism and ophthalmopathy. In this sample, this clonotype turned up many times. Its specificity is not known. The study's findings and limits: Appearing also in blood were most of the thyroid clonotypes expanded above 0.001.

Uncontrolled infection, other autoimmune disease, pregnancy and lactation each barred patients from inclusion. Thyroid ultrasound and orbital computed tomography, with clinical symptoms and serum thyroxine and TRAb, informed diagnoses. Extraction of PBMCs used around 9.6 ml of fresh peripheral blood. Trimming shortened V by 7 bases and J by 2 bases, and 12 bases separated the two germline ends. The CDR3 runs 13 residues. The V gene's germline CDR1 is MNHEY and CDR2 SVGEGT. RNA transcripts yielded amplified TCR beta CDR3 regions. Carried out on the TCR CDR3, a first-round RT-PCR used the HTBI primer set. TCRdb recomputed calls from the multiplex PCR reads with MiXCR, one row per CDR3 protein. The sample yields around 300,000 distinct CDR3 sequences, about 20% seen once.

The sequence came from a young man with Graves' ophthalmopathy. This chain joins TRBV6-2 or TRBV6-3 and TRBJ2-7; maybe TRBD1 (6 bases). The sample comprised blood. CDR3: CASTRTAPYEQYF. The CDR3 nucleotides read TGTGCCAGCACTCGGACAGCTCCCTACGAGCAGTACTTC.